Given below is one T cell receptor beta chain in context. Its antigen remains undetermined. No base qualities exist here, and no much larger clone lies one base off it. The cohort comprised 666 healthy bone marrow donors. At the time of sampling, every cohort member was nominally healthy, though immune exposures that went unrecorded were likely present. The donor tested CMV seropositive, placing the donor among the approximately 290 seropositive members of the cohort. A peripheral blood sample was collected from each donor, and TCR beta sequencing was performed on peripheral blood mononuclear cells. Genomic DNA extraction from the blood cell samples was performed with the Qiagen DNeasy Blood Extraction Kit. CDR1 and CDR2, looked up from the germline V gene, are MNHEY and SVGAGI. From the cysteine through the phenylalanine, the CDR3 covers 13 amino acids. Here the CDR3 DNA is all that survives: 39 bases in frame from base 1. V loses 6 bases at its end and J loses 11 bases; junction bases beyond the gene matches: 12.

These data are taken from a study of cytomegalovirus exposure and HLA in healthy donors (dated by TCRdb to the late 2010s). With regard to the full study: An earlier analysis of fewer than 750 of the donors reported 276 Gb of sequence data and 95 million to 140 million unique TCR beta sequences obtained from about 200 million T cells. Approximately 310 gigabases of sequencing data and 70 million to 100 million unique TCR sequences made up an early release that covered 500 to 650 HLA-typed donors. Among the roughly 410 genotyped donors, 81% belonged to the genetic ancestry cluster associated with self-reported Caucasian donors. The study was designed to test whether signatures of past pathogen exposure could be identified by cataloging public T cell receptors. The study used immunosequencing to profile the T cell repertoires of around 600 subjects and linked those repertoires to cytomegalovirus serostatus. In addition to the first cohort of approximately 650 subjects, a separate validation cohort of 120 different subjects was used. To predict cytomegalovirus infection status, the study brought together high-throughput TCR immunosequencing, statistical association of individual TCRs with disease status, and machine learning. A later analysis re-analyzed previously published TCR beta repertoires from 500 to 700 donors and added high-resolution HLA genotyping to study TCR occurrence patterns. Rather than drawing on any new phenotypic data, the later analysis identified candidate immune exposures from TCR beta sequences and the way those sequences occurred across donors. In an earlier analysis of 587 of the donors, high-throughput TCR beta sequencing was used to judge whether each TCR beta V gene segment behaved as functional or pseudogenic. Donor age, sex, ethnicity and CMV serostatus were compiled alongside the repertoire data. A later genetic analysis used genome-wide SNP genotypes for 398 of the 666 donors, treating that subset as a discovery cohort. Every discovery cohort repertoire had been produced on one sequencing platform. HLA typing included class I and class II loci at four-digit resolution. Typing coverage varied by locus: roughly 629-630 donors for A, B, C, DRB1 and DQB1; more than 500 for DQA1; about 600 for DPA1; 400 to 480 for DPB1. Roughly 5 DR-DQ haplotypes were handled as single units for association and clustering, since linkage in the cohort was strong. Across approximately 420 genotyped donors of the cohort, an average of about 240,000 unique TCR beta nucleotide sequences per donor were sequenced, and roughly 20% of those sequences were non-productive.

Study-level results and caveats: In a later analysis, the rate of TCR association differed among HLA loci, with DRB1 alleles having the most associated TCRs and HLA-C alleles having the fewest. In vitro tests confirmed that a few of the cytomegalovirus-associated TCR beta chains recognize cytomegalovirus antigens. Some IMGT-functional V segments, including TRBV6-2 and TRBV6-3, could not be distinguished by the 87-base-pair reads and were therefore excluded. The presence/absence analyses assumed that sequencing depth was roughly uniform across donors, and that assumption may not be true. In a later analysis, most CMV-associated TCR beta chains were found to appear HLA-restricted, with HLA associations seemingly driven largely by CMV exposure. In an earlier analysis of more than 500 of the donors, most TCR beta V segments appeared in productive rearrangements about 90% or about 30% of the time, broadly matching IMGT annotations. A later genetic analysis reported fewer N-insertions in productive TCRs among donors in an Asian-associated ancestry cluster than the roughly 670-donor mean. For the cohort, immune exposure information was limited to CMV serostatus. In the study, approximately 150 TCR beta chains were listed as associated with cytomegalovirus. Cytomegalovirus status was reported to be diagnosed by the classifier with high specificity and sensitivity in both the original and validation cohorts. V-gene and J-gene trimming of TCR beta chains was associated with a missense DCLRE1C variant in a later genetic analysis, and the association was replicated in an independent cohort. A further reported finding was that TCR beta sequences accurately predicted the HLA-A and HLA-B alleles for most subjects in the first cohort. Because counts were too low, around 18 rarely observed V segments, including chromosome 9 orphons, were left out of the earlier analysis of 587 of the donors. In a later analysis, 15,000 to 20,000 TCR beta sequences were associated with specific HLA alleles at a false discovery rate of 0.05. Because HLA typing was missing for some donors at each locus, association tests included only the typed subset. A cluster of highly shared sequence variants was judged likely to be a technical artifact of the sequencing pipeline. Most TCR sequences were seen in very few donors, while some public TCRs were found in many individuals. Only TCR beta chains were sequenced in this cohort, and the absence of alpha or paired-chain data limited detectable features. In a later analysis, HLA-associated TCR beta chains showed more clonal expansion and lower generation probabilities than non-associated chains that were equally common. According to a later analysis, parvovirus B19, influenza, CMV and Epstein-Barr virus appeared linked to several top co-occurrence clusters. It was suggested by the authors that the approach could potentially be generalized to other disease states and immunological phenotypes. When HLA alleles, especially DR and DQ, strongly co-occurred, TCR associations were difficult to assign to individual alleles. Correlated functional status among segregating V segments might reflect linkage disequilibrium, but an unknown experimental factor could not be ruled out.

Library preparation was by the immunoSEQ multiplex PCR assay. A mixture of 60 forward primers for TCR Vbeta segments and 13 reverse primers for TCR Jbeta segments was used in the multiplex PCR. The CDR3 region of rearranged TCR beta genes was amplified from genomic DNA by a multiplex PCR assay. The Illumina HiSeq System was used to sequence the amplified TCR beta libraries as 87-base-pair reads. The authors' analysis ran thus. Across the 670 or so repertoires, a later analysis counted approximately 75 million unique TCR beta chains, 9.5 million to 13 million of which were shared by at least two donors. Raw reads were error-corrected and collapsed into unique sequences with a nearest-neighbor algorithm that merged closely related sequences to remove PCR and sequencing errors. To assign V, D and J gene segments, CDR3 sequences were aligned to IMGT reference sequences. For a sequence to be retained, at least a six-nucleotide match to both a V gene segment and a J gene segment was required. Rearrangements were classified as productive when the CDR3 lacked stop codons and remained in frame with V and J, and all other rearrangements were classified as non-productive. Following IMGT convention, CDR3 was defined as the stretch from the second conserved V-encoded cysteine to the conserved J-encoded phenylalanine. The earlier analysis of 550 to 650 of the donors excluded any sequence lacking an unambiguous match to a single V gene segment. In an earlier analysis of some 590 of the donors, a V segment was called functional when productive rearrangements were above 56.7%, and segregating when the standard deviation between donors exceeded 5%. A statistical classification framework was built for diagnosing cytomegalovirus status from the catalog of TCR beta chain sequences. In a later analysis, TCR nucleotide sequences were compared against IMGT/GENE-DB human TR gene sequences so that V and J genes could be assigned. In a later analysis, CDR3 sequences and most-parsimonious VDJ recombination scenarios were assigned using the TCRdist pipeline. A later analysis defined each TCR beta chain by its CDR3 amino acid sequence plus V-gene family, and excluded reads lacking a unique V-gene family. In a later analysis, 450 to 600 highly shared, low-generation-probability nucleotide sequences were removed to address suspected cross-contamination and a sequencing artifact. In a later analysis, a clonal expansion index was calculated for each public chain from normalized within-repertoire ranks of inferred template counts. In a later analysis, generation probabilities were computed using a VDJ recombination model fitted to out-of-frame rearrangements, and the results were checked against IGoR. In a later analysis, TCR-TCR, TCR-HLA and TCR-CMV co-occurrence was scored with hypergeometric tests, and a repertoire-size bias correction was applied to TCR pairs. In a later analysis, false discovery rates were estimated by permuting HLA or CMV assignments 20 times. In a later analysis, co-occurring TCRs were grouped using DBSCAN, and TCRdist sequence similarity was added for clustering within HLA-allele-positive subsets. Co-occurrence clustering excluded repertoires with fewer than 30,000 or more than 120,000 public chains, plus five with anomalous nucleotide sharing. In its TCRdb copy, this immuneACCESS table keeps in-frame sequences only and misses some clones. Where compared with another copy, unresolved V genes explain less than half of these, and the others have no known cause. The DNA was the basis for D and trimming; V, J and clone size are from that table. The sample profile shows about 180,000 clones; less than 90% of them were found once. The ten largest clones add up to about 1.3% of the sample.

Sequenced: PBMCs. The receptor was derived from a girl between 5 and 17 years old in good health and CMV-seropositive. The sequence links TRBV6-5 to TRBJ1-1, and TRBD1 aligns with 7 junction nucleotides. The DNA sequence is TGTGCCAGCAGCTACCCAGGGGGTTCGGGCGCTTTCTTT. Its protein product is CASSYPGGSGAFF.